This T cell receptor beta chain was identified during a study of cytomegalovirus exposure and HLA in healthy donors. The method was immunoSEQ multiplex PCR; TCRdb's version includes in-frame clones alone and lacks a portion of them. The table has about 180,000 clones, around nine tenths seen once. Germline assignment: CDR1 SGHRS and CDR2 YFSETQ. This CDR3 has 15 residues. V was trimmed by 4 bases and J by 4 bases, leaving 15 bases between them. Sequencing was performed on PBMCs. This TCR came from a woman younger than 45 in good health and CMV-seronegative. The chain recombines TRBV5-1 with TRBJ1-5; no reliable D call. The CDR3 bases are TGCGCCAGCAGCCTGGGCGGCTTAGCAAATCAGCCCCAGCATTTT. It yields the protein CASSLGGLANQPQHF.